What follows are 16 T cell receptor beta chains derived from one specimen sequenced in a study of T cell responses to AZD1222 COVID-19 vaccine. TCRdb's table, derived via immunoSEQ multiplex PCR, lists solely in-frame clones and lacks some. The data show 150,000 or so clones, with approximately 90% seen just once and under 3.5% held by the top ten. This material consisted of peripheral blood, taken on day 0 of MenACWY control vaccination. These receptors were collected from an adult in good health.

The rearrangement links TRBV6-5 to TRBJ1-6; D gene unclear. This CDR3 comprises 13 residues. Germline V gene lookup returns CDR1 MNHEY and CDR2 SVGAGI. The germline V and J ends were trimmed by 0 bases and 7 bases, with 4 bases remaining between them. The CDR3 loop is CASSYSRNSPLHF. The CDR3 nucleotides are TGTGCCAGCAGTTACTCGAGGAATTCACCCCTCCACTTT.

The J gene is TRBJ2-1, the V gene TRBV4-1; D is perhaps TRBD1 (6 bases). V was clipped by 2 bases and J by 8 bases, with 16 bases between them. This CDR3 region has 15 residues. Germline CDR1 is MGHRA and CDR2 is YSYEKL. This CDR3 is CASSQSRGGFDEQFF. CDR3 DNA sequence: TGCGCCAGCAGCCAATCCAGGGGCGGTTTTGATGAGCAGTTCTTC.

CDR3 in amino acids: CASSSGQGAQPQHF. The CDR3 DNA follows: TGTGCCAGCAGTTCAGGACAGGGGGCACAGCCCCAGCATTTT. The rearrangement joins TRBV6-5 to TRBJ1-5, with 11 bases aligning to TRBD1. This CDR3 comprises 14 residues. J gave up 7 bases and V 4 bases, and 3 bases lay outside the gene matches. Per germline, CDR1 MNHEY and CDR2 SVGAGI.

This clone has more than one count but fewer than ten. The rearrangement uses TRBV7-2 and TRBJ1-5; D gene ambiguous. Germline V CDR1 and CDR2: SGHTA, FQGNSA. This CDR3 has 12 amino acids. Trimming shortened V by 3 bases and J by 7 bases, and 7 bases separated the two germline ends. The CDR3 DNA follows: TGTGCCAGCAGCTTGGGCGGACAGCCCCAGCATTTT. Protein sequence: CASSLGGQPQHF.

The chain employs TRBV19 and TRBJ2-7; D ambiguous. CDR1 is LNHDA, CDR2 SQIVND, per germline (reference sequence). With 6 bases removed from V and 6 bases from J, the gap between germline ends came to 9 bases. The CDR3 has 11 residues. The CDR3 here is CASRGPVEQYF. The CDR3 bases are TGTGCCAGTAGAGGACCTGTCGAGCAGTACTTC.

This chain connects TRBV19 to TRBJ2-3; D unclear. The CDR3 has 12 amino acids. Looked up from germline, CDR1 is LNHDA and CDR2 is SQIVND (reference sequence). Trimming took off 1 base at V and 7 bases at J, with 6 bases between the two ends. CDR3 residues: CASSIADNTQYF. The CDR3 nucleotides are TGTGCCAGTAGTATAGCTGACAATACGCAGTATTTT.

J is TRBJ2-7 and V is TRBV6-1, with TRBD1 identical over 7 bases. This CDR3 region has 15 residues. Germline V gene lookup returns CDR1 MNHNS and CDR2 SASEGT. V shed 1 base, J shed 1 base, and the junction held 4 bases outside the gene matches. CDR3 sequence reads: CASSEVPGQSYEQYF. CDR3 in DNA: TGTGCCAGCAGTGAAGTACCGGGACAGTCCTACGAGCAGTACTTC.

This sequence joins TRBV7-9 and TRBJ1-2; D unresolved. The germline gives CDR1 SEHNR, CDR2 FQNEAQ (reference sequence). The ends were cut back, 3 bases at V and 7 bases at J, with 12 bases in the middle. CDR3 length: 13 amino acids. This chain's CDR3 is CASSFFTSGGYTF. CDR3 sequence (DNA): TGTGCCAGCAGCTTTTTTACAAGCGGTGGCTACACCTTC.

Remarks on this clone: At the DNA level, this CDR3 is encoded by other sequences in the same sample as well. This chain links TRBV28 with TRBJ2-6; D is possibly TRBD1 (5 bases). Germline values: CDR1 MDHEN, CDR2 SYDVKM. The CDR3 is made up of 15 amino acids. Trimming removed 5 bases at V and 4 bases at J, with 12 bases between. CDR3: CASSLPGAGANVLTF. In nucleotides, the CDR3 is TGTGCCAGCAGTCTGCCTGGGGCCGGGGCCAACGTCCTGACTTTC.

The rearrangement joins TRBV9 to TRBJ1-6, with D maybe TRBD1 (5 bases). CDR1 and CDR2 from the germline V gene are SGDLS and YYNGEE. This CDR3 is 14 amino acids long. V lost 3 bases and J 7 bases, leaving 11 bases between the germline ends. The CDR3 protein is CASSDPRQNSPLHF. The CDR3 nucleotides are TGTGCCAGCAGCGATCCCCGACAGAATTCACCCCTCCACTTT.

This clone was seen a single time. The chain recombines TRBV4-2 with TRBJ1-6; D ambiguous. The V and J ends lost 3 bases and 8 bases respectively, with 17 bases between them. Germline V gives CDR1 LGHNA, CDR2 YNFKEQ. The CDR3 runs 16 residues. CDR3: CASSQEGYGQDSPLHF. DNA of the CDR3: TGTGCCAGCAGCCAGGAGGGATATGGGCAAGATTCACCCCTCCACTTT.

The CDR3 coding sequence is TGTGCCAGTAGTATTCATGGGGGTTCGGGAACCGGGGAGCTGTTTTTT. Translation gives CASSIHGGSGTGELFF. The chain links TRBV19 to TRBJ2-2; either TRBD1 or TRBD2 may fit D (5 bases each). CDR3 length: 16 residues. V was trimmed by 3 bases and J by 5 bases, leaving 16 bases between them. Germline loops: CDR1 LNHDA, CDR2 SQIVND (reference sequence).

V and J are TRBV5-1 and TRBJ2-7, with TRBD1 matching 8 bases. The CDR3 runs to 13 residues. Losses at the gene ends were 6 bases for V and 2 bases for J; bases not matched to a gene: 4. The germline CDR1 and CDR2 sequences are SGHRS and YFSETQ. The CDR3 sequence: CASTRTGTYEQYF. The DNA for the CDR3 is TGCGCCAGCACCCGGACAGGGACCTACGAGCAGTACTTC.

The gene calls are TRBV19 and TRBJ2-1; 9 bases line up with TRBD2. J was trimmed by 8 bases and V by 9 bases; bases with no gene match: 14. The CDR3 runs to 15 residues. The V gene's germline CDR1 is LNHDA and CDR2 SQIVND (reference sequence). The CDR3 nucleotides are TGTGCCAGCTCTTTATCGGTAGCGGGAGTCGATGAGCAGTTCTTC. Its protein is CASSLSVAGVDEQFF.

The chain joins TRBV6-2 or TRBV6-3 to TRBJ2-1; 12 bases fit TRBD2. Germline V gene lookup returns CDR1 MNHEY and CDR2 SVGEGT. The ends lost 2 bases at V and 8 bases at J; junction bases unmatched: 7. This CDR3 spans 16 amino acids. CDR3 bases: TGTGCCAGCAGTTACGCCCCGACTAGCGGGAGCGATGAGCAGTTCTTC. Amino acid sequence: CASSYAPTSGSDEQFF.

The chain links TRBV4-2 to TRBJ2-5; TRBD1 matches at 11 bases. The V gene's germline CDR1 is LGHNA and CDR2 YNFKEQ. Trimming removed 4 bases from V and 5 bases from J; junction bases left unmatched: 9. CDR3 length equals 16 residues. In DNA form, the CDR3 reads TGTGCCAGCAGCCCACCAATAGGACAGGGGGCCGAGACCCAGTACTTC. This sequence encodes CASSPPIGQGAETQYF.